This T cell receptor (beta chain) was recorded in a study of regulatory T cells in long-lasting Graves disease. This clonotype showed up many times. The antigen remains undetermined. The CDR3 runs 13 residues. Germline V CDR1 and CDR2: DFQATT, SNEGSKA (reference sequence). V dropped 6 bases and J dropped 7; count of bases not matched to a gene: 6. Study outcomes and limitations: In persistent patients, shared public clonotypes (under 3,000) outnumbered those in new patients (about 1,000).

To make TCR beta libraries, researchers used iRepertoire HTBI primers and Arm-PCR of CDR3 regions. TCRdb itself ran the multiplex PCR reads through MiXCR, one entry per CDR3 protein. The table lists 450,000 to 500,000 distinct CDR3 sequences, 15% to 20% of them singletons, with 9% to 15% in the top ten. Time point of the sample: newly diagnosed GD, antithyroid drugs for less than 3 months. RNA extracted from PBMCs served as the sequencing template. These data are also associated with another study on T cells in Graves' hyperthyroidism and ophthalmopathy. That publication notes: With the HTBI primer set, the TCR CDR3 went through a first round of RT-PCR.

The source material was peripheral blood mononuclear cells (PBMCs), sampled at new diagnosis, from a patient treated with antithyroid drugs. The source of this sequence is a man aged 40-49 years with Graves disease. This sequence joins TRBV20-1 and TRBJ1-2; TRBD1 agrees at 12 bases. The CDR3 sequence: CSAGDRGLSGYTF. The DNA of the CDR3 is TGCAGTGCGGGGGACAGGGGGCTTTCTGGCTACACCTTC.